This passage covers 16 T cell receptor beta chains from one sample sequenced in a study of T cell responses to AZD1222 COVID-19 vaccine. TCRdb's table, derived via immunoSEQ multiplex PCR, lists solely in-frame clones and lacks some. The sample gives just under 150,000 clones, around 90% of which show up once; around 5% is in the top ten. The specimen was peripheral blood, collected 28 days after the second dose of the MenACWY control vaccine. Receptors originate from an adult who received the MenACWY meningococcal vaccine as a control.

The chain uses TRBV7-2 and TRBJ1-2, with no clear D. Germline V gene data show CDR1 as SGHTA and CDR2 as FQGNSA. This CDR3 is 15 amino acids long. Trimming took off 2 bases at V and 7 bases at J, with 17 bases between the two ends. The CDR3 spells CASSLPEGVLRGYTF. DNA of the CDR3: TGTGCCAGCAGCTTACCGGAAGGAGTCCTTCGTGGCTACACCTTC.

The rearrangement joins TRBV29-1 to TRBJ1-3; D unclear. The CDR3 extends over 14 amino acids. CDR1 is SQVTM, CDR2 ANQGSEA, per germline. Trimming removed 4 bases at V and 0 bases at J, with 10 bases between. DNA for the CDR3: TGCAGCGTTGCTCCGATTGGCTCTGGAAACACCATATATTTT. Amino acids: CSVAPIGSGNTIYF.

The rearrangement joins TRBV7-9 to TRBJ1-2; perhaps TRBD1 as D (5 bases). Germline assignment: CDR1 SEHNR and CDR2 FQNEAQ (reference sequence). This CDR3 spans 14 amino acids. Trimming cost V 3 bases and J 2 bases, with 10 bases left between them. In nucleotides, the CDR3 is TGTGCCAGCAGCTTGACCGGGGCCAACTATGGCTACACCTTC. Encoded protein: CASSLTGANYGYTF.

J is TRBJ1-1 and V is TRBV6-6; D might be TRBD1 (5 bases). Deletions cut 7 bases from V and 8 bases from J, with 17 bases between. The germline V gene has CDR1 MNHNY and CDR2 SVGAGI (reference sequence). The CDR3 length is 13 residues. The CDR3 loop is CASTSGGGREAFF. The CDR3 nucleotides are TGTGCCAGCACCTCCGGTGGGGGACGGGAAGCTTTCTTT.

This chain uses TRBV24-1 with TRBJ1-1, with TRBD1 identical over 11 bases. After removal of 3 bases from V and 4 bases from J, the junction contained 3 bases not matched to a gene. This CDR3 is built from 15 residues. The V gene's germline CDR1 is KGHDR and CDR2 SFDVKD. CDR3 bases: TGTGCCACCAGTGATGCTGGGACAGGGGGCACTGAAGCTTTCTTT. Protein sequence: CATSDAGTGGTEAFF.

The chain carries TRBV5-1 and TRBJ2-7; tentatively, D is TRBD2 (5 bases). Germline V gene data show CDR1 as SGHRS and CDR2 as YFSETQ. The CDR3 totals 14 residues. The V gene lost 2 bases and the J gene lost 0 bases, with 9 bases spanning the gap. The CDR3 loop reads CASSLGSISYEQYF. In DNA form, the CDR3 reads TGCGCCAGCAGCTTAGGGAGTATCTCCTACGAGCAGTACTTC.

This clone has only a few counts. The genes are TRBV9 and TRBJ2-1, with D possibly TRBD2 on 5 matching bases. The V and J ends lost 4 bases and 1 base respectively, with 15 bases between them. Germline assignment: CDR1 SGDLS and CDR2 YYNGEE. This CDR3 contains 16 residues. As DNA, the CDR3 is TGTGCCAGCAGCTCCGGACCCCCGGGGTCCTACAATGAGCAGTTCTTC. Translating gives CASSSGPPGSYNEQFF.

CDR3 in DNA: TGTGCCAGCAGTTTTAACTACAATGAGCAGTTCTTC. As protein: CASSFNYNEQFF. The V gene is TRBV28, the J gene TRBJ2-1, with no clear D. The germline V and J ends were trimmed by 3 bases and 3 bases, with 3 bases remaining between them. CDR3 length: 12 amino acids. Germline loops: CDR1 MDHEN, CDR2 SYDVKM.

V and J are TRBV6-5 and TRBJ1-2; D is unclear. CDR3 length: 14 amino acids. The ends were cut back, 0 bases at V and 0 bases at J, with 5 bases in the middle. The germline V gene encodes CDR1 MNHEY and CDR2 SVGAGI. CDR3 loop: CASSYSTANYGYTF. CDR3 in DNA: TGTGCCAGCAGTTACTCGACCGCTAACTATGGCTACACCTTC.

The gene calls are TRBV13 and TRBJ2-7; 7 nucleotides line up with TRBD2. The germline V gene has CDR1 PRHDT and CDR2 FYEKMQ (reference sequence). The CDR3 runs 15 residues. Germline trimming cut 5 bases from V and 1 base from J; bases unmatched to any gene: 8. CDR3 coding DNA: TGTGCCAGCAGCCCCCGGGGAGGGGTTTCCTACGAGCAGTACTTC. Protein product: CASSPRGGVSYEQYF.

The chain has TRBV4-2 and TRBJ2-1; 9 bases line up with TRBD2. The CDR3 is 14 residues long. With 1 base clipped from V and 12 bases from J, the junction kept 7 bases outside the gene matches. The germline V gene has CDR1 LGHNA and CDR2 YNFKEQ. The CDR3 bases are TGTGCCAGCAGCCAAGGTAGTAGCGGGGGATGGCAGTTCTTC. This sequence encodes CASSQGSSGGWQFF.

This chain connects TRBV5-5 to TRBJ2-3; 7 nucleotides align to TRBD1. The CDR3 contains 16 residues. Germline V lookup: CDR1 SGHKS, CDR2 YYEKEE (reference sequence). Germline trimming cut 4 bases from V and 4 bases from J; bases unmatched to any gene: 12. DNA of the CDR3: TGTGCCAGCAGCACACGGGACAGTGCCTACCCAGATACGCAGTATTTT. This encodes CASSTRDSAYPDTQYF.

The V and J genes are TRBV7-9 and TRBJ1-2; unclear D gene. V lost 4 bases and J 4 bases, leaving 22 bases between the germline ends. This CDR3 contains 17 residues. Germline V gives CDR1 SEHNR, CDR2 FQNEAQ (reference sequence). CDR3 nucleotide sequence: TGTGCCAGCAGCTCGAGACCAGTTTACGAGTTTGGCTATGGCTACACCTTC. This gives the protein CASSSRPVYEFGYGYTF.

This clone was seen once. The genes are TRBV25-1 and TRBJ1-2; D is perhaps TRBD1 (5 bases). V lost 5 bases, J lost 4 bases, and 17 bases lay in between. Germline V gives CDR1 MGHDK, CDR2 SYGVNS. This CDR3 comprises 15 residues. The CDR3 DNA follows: TGTGCCAGCAGTCCCCGACAGACATACCTCTATGGCTACACCTTC. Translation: CASSPRQTYLYGYTF.

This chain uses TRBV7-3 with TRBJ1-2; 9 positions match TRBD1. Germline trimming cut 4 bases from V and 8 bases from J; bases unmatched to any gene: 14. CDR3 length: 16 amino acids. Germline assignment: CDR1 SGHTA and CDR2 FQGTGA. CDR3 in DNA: TGTGCCAGCAGCTCCGCTCCCGGGACAGGGTTCGGGGGCTACACCTTC. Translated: CASSSAPGTGFGGYTF.

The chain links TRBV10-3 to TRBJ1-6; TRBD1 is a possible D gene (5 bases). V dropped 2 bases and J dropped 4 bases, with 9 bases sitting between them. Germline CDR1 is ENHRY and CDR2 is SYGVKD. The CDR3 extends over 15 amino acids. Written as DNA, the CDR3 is TGTGCCATCAGTGAGGACGACAGTTATAATTCACCCCTCCACTTT. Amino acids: CAISEDDSYNSPLHF.